This TCR beta chain appears in the sequencing data of a study of shared clonotypes between healthy human individuals. Study-level background: The donor pool was made up of a couple of women and three men aged 18 to 49.

Trimming at V came to 3 bases and at J to 5 bases, leaving 8 bases not matched to a gene. The CDR3 is made up of 16 amino acids. Germline V gene lookup returns CDR1 SGDLS and CDR2 YYNGEE. Samples underwent the assay at deep level. TCRdb's copy holds only in-frame clones and misses some; the assay was immunoSEQ multiplex PCR. This table has roughly 500,000 clones, about 76% appearing once. Donors included only healthy HIV-negative adults lacking recent acute infections or vaccinations. This clone was detected only once. The sequenced material came from PBMCs. The receptor was isolated from a woman aged 40-49 years in good health. Some clones in this sample may be carry-over from other donors' samples. The rearrangement uses TRBV9 and TRBJ1-4, with 9 bases matching TRBD1. In nucleotides, the CDR3 is TGTGCCAGCAGCGCAAACTCCGGGACAGGGAATGAAAAACTGTTTTTT. This codes for CASSANSGTGNEKLFF.